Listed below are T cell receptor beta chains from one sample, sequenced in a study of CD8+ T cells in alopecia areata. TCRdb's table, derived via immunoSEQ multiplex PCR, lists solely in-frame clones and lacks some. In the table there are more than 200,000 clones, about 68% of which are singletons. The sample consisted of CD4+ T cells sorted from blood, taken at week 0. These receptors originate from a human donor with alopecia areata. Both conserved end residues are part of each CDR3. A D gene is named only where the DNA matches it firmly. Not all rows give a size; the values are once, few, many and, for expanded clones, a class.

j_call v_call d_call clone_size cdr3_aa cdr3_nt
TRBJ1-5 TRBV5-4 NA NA CASSLSPEVQPQHF TGTGCCAGCAGCTTGAGTCCGGAGGTGCAGCCCCAGCATTTT
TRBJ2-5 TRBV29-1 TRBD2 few CSVGLLAGGPETQYF TGCAGCGTTGGGCTACTAGCGGGGGGGCCGGAGACCCAGTACTTC
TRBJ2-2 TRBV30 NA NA CAWSVVQGTGELFF TGTGCCTGGAGTGTTGTGCAGGGGACCGGGGAGCTGTTTTTT
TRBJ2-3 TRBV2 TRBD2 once CASSEDGGAVDTQYF TGTGCCAGCAGTGAAGACGGGGGGGCGGTAGATACGCAGTATTTT
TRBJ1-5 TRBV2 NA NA CASRPSEGNQPQHF TGTGCCAGCAGACCCTCAGAGGGCAATCAGCCCCAGCATTTT
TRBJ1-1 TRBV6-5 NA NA CASSYSPGMSTEAFF TGTGCCAGCAGTTACTCCCCAGGAATGAGCACTGAAGCTTTCTTT
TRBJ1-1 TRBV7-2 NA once CASSLGATEAFF TGTGCCAGCAGCTTAGGGGCGACTGAAGCTTTCTTT
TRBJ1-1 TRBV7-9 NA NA CASSVMLGQGLNTEAFF TGTGCCAGCAGCGTAATGTTAGGTCAGGGGCTTAACACTGAAGCTTTCTTT
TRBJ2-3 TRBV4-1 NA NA CASSPQWASTDTQYF TGCGCCAGCAGCCCTCAGTGGGCCAGCACAGATACGCAGTATTTT
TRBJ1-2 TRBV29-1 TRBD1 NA CSVEAPGGFSNYGYTF TGCAGCGTTGAAGCACCAGGGGGCTTCTCTAACTATGGCTACACCTTC